These 11 T cell receptor beta chains share one sample of origin, sequenced in a study of T cell changes during pregnancy in multiple sclerosis. The table came from immunoSEQ multiplex PCR; TCRdb's copy has only in-frame clones and leaves some out. This sample has 35,000 to 45,000 clones, with approximately 87% found just once. The material sequenced was peripheral blood, taken in the second trimester of pregnancy. Source of these receptors: a female donor in good health, enrolled as a control in a pregnancy study.

The rearrangement joins TRBV5-1 to TRBJ1-2; D is unclear. Germline CDR1 is SGHRS and CDR2 is YFSETQ. The CDR3 totals 13 residues. With 0 bases removed from V and 4 bases from J, the gap between germline ends came to 7 bases. The CDR3 DNA reads TGCGCCAGCAGCTTGGATCGGGGCTATGGCTACACCTTC. This encodes CASSLDRGYGYTF.

V is TRBV7-2 and J is TRBJ2-7, with 11 nucleotides matching TRBD2. Trimming took 5 bases from V and 3 from J; bases not matched to a gene: 3. There are 14 residues in the CDR3. Germline V gives CDR1 SGHTA, CDR2 FQGNSA. This CDR3 is CASSLLAGGYEQYF. The CDR3 coding sequence is TGTGCCAGCAGCCTGCTAGCGGGAGGCTACGAGCAGTACTTC.

This rearrangement joins TRBV6-5 to TRBJ1-2; 8 bases are shared with TRBD1. Germline CDR1 and CDR2: MNHEY and SVGAGI. The CDR3 contains 12 residues. J lost 9 bases, V lost 5 bases, and 5 bases had no gene match. The CDR3 reads CASSPGQGRYTF. The CDR3 coding sequence is TGTGCCAGCAGTCCAGGACAGGGCCGCTACACCTTC.

The chain carries TRBV7-2 and TRBJ2-7, with 11 bases matching TRBD2. This CDR3 comprises 15 residues. Germline CDR1 reads SGHTA; CDR2 reads FQGNSA. With V trimmed by 4 bases and J by 6 bases, 8 bases remained unmatched. CDR3 in DNA: TGTGCCAGCAGCTCAGCTTTAGCGGGAGGGCCCGAGCAGTACTTC. Translation: CASSSALAGGPEQYF.

This chain connects TRBV6-5 to TRBJ1-5, with D maybe TRBD1 (6 bases). V lost 7 bases, J lost 7 bases, and 14 bases lay in between. This CDR3 is built from 13 residues. CDR1 and CDR2 (germline): MNHEY, SVGAGI. CDR3 nucleotides: TGTGCCAGCACCGGGGGGGCGGGGCAGCCCCAGCATTTT. Its protein product is CASTGGAGQPQHF.

The rearrangement joins TRBV19 to TRBJ1-5; D is perhaps TRBD1 (6 bases). CDR3 size: 18 residues. V lost 3 bases, J lost 6 bases, and 24 bases lay in between. The V gene's germline CDR1 is LNHDA and CDR2 SQIVND (reference sequence). Written as DNA, the CDR3 is TGTGCCAGTAGTATTTCCGAGTGGAACAGGGCATTGAGTCAGCCCCAGCATTTT. It specifies CASSISEWNRALSQPQHF.

The gene calls are TRBV7-7 and TRBJ2-3; the D call may be TRBD1 or TRBD2 (6 bases each). CDR3 length: 15 residues. Germline V gene lookup returns CDR1 SSHAT and CDR2 FNYEAQ (reference sequence). The CDR3 sequence: CASGRAGAPPDTQYF. In nucleotides, the CDR3 is TGTGCTAGCGGTCGGGCAGGGGCGCCCCCAGATACGCAGTATTTT.

The chain employs TRBV5-1 and TRBJ1-1, with D hard to call. V was trimmed by 4 bases and J by 0 bases, leaving 10 bases between them. This CDR3 spans 14 amino acids. Germline assignment: CDR1 SGHRS and CDR2 YFSETQ. DNA of the CDR3: TGCGCCAGCAGCCAACCGACTGTGAACACTGAAGCTTTCTTT. This gives the protein CASSQPTVNTEAFF.

The chain recombines TRBV4-3 with TRBJ2-2; tentative D call: TRBD1 (6 bases). CDR1 is LGHNA and CDR2 is YSLEER in the germline V gene. The CDR3 is 18 residues long. Trimming shortened V by 1 base and J by 5 bases, and 20 bases separated the two germline ends. The CDR3 loop reads CASSQVSPGAFGTGELFF. The CDR3, as DNA: TGCGCCAGCAGCCAAGTATCGCCAGGGGCCTTCGGTACCGGGGAGCTGTTTTTT.

Only a few counts were recorded for this clone. The rearrangement joins TRBV18 to TRBJ2-7; TRBD2 agrees at 9 bases. Germline-derived CDR1 and CDR2 are KGHSH and LQKENI. J was trimmed by 4 bases and V by 2 bases; bases with no gene match: 3. This CDR3 comprises 14 residues. The CDR3 bases are TGTGCCAGCTCACCAAATAGCGGGGGATACGAGCAGTACTTC. As protein: CASSPNSGGYEQYF.

The chain links TRBV19 to TRBJ1-3; D unclear. V lost 7 bases and J lost 0, with 10 bases in between. CDR3 size: 14 residues. The V gene's germline CDR1 is LNHDA and CDR2 SQIVND (reference sequence). CDR3: CASKISVSGNTIYF. CDR3 coding DNA: TGTGCCAGTAAGATCAGCGTCTCTGGAAACACCATATATTTT.